This T cell receptor beta chain appears in the sequencing data of a study of early T cells in non-severe SARS-CoV-2 infection. Turning to the study itself: Sequenced bulk RNA came from whole blood that was unsorted, and chains were unpaired.

Individual cDNA molecules carried attached unique molecular identifiers. TCRdb independently ran MiXCR on the 5' RACE reads; one entry per CDR3 protein. The data hold around 29,000 distinct CDR3 sequences, with less than 10% observed a single time. Study results and limitations: Using VDJdb, the matching emphasized anti-spike CD8 responses while missing private and CD4 specificities.

In regard to this clonotype: What it recognizes is unknown.

The specimen sequenced was whole blood. The sequence was obtained from an adult who was a healthcare worker with PCR-confirmed SARS-CoV-2 infection or an uninfected control (not recorded which).

The CDR3 loop is CASSLDRAQPQHF. CDR3 DNA: TGTGCCAGCAGTCTCGACAGGGCTCAGCCCCAGCATTTT. The chain is built from TRBV12-3 or TRBV12-4 and TRBJ1-5; 7 bases are a match to TRBD1. The CDR3 has 13 amino acids. J gave up 6 bases and V 5 bases, and 4 bases lay outside the gene matches.